This T cell receptor (beta chain) was sequenced in a study of T cell repertoires in cytomegalovirus infection. Study at large: Carrying CMV and the relevant HLA type showed in public TCR beta signatures.

The junction had 6 bases not matched to a gene; V was cut back by 8 bases and J by 4 bases. The CDR3 has 12 amino acids. CDR1 is DFQATT, CDR2 SNEGSKA, per germline (reference sequence). The table lists this clonotype with a count of one. What it recognizes is unknown. General study points: Carriage of CMV together with the relevant HLA was identifiable through cumulative public TCR beta family frequency. What dominated the ex vivo response were HLA-C-restricted CMV-specific TCR beta clonotypes.

TCRdb re-called the reads through MiXCR, storing one row per CDR3 protein. The table has some 700,000 distinct CDR3 sequences, under 40% seen once. Sequencing was performed on PBMCs. The rearrangement joins TRBV20-1 to TRBJ2-7, with 9 bases matching TRBD1. The source of this sequence is a human donor in good health (CMV status not recorded). Some clones in this sample may be carry-over from other donors' samples. CDR3 amino acids: CSFNRGPYEQYF. The CDR3 nucleotides read TGCAGTTTTAACAGGGGGCCTTACGAGCAGTACTTC.